This T cell receptor (beta chain) was recovered during a study of blood T cell repertoires in COVID-19. Study at large: Samples of COVID-19 (acute and convalescent) were obtained from the United States, Italy and Spain.

Germline CDR1 SGHKS, CDR2 YYEKEE (reference sequence). The CDR3 spans 15 residues. V gave up 4 bases and J gave up 2 bases, with 16 bases separating them. Seattle-derived patients entered the study during active infection and were followed longitudinally. Authors' methods: Quantification of nucleated cells was approximated via reference gene primer amplification. Assay used: immunoSEQ multiplex PCR; TCRdb lists only in-frame clones, some missing. D and trimming were read from the DNA, whereas the V and J calls and clone size are those reported in that table. The sample records under 250,000 clones, around 84% being singletons.

The chain couples TRBV5-5 to TRBJ2-7, with D possibly matching TRBD2 (6 bases). The TCR comes from a man aged 50 to 60 with COVID-19, enrolled during active disease. Sequencing was performed on peripheral blood. This CDR3 is CASSARASETYEQYF. CDR3 nucleotides: TGTGCCAGCAGCGCCCGGGCTAGCGAAACCTACGAGCAGTACTTC.